The rows below give T cell receptor beta chains drawn from one sample of a study of T cells in Graves' hyperthyroidism and ophthalmopathy. TCRdb redid the calling of the multiplex PCR reads with MiXCR, one entry per CDR3 protein. Of hundreds of thousands of distinct CDR3 sequences in the sample, around 13% are singletons; the top ten hold about 14%. Sequences were obtained from blood. All receptors derive from a middle-aged woman with Graves' hyperthyroidism. CDR3s include the opening cysteine and the closing phenylalanine or tryptophan. D genes are given only for firm matches. Size values are once, few and many counts, or a class for expanded clones, and some rows have none.

CDR3 DNA: TGTGCCAGCAGCCTCGACGGGGCCCCCTACGAGCAGTACTTC
CDR3 protein: CASSLDGAPYEQYF
clone size: few
D gene: .
V gene: TRBV6-1
J gene: TRBJ2-7

CDR3 DNA: TGTGCCTGGGACAGGGGGCTTGAATACAATGAGCAGTTCTTC
CDR3 protein: CAWDRGLEYNEQFF
clone size: many
D gene: TRBD1
V gene: TRBV30
J gene: TRBJ2-1

CDR3 DNA: TGCGCCAGCAGCTTCGACAGTAACACTGAAGCTTTCTTT
CDR3 protein: CASSFDSNTEAFF
clone size: many
D gene: .
V gene: TRBV5-1
J gene: TRBJ1-1

CDR3 DNA: TGCAGTGCAGAGGACAGGGCTGGAAACACCATATATTTT
CDR3 protein: CSAEDRAGNTIYF
clone size: .
D gene: TRBD1
V gene: TRBV20-1
J gene: TRBJ1-3

CDR3 DNA: TGTGCCACCAGCAGAGAGAGAAATCAGCCCCAGCATTTT
CDR3 protein: CATSRERNQPQHF
clone size: .
D gene: .
V gene: TRBV15
J gene: TRBJ1-5

CDR3 DNA: TGTGGCAGCAGCTTTGTGGGAGGGCCAGGTACGCAGTATTTT
CDR3 protein: CGSSFVGGPGTQYF
clone size: .
D gene: TRBD2
V gene: TRBV7-2
J gene: TRBJ2-3

CDR3 DNA: TGTGCCAGCAGACCGGACAGGGGGAGGTACACTGAAGCTTTCTTT
CDR3 protein: CASRPDRGRYTEAFF
clone size: many
D gene: TRBD1
V gene: TRBV28
J gene: TRBJ1-1

CDR3 DNA: TGTGCCACCAGCCCCGAGGGAGCGGGAGAAAGTAATGAGCAGTTCTTC
CDR3 protein: CATSPEGAGESNEQFF
clone size: .
D gene: TRBD2
V gene: TRBV24-1
J gene: TRBJ2-1

CDR3 DNA: .
CDR3 protein: CASSTSVVETLYGYTF
clone size: many
D gene: .
V gene: TRBV10-2
J gene: TRBJ1-2

CDR3 DNA: TGTGCTAGTGGTTCACTAGCGGGGACAACCGGGGAGCTGTTTTTT
CDR3 protein: CASGSLAGTTGELFF
clone size: many
D gene: TRBD2
V gene: TRBV12-5
J gene: TRBJ2-2

CDR3 DNA: TGTGCCAGCAGCCAAGACAGGGCTAGCAATCAGCCCCAGCATTTT
CDR3 protein: CASSQDRASNQPQHF
clone size: many
D gene: .
V gene: TRBV3-1
J gene: TRBJ1-5

CDR3 DNA: TGTGCCAGCAGTTTCAGTGACAGGGGGATTCTTGTGAACACTGAAGCTTTCTTT
CDR3 protein: CASSFSDRGILVNTEAFF
clone size: many
D gene: TRBD1
V gene: TRBV27
J gene: TRBJ1-1

CDR3 DNA: TGTGCCAGCAGCTTTTCCCCAGCCTCTGGAAACACCATATATTTT
CDR3 protein: CASSFSPASGNTIYF
clone size: .
D gene: .
V gene: TRBV7-2
J gene: TRBJ1-3

CDR3 DNA: TGCAGTGCTAGTACGACAGGGGCCTTTGAAGCTTTCTTT
CDR3 protein: CSASTTGAFEAFF
clone size: many
D gene: TRBD1
V gene: TRBV20-1
J gene: TRBJ1-1

CDR3 DNA: TGTGCCAGCAGTTTACTAGCGGGAGGAGTAGGTGAGCAGTTCTTC
CDR3 protein: CASSLLAGGVGEQFF
clone size: many
D gene: TRBD2
V gene: TRBV27
J gene: TRBJ2-1

CDR3 DNA: TGTGCCTCATCGAATGGAGCGTACGAGCAGTACTTC
CDR3 protein: CASSNGAYEQYF
clone size: many
D gene: .
V gene: TRBV7-9
J gene: TRBJ2-7

CDR3 DNA: TGTGCCAGCAGTTCCGGGACAGGTTTGGGTGTGTACACTGAAGCTTTCTTT
CDR3 protein: CASSSGTGLGVYTEAFF
clone size: few
D gene: TRBD1
V gene: TRBV3-1
J gene: TRBJ1-1

CDR3 DNA: TGTGCCAGCAGCTTAGGGGGTCAGAACGAGCAGTACTTC
CDR3 protein: CASSLGGQNEQYF
clone size: .
D gene: .
V gene: TRBV7-9
J gene: TRBJ2-7

CDR3 DNA: TGTGCCTGGGCGCCAGCGGGAGGAGGGAATGAGCAGTTCTTC
CDR3 protein: CAWAPAGGGNEQFF
clone size: many
D gene: TRBD2
V gene: TRBV30
J gene: TRBJ2-1

CDR3 DNA: TGTGCCAGCAGCTTAGCGCTAGGGACCTACGAGCAGTACTTC
CDR3 protein: CASSLALGTYEQYF
clone size: many
D gene: .
V gene: TRBV7-8
J gene: TRBJ2-7

CDR3 DNA: TGTGCCACCAGCAGGCGCCTGGGACAGGGGGACGGCTACACCTTC
CDR3 protein: CATSRRLGQGDGYTF
clone size: .
D gene: TRBD1
V gene: TRBV15
J gene: TRBJ1-2

CDR3 DNA: TGTGCCAGCAGCGGGAGCGGGAGAAAAGCCACCGGGGAGCTGTTTTTT
CDR3 protein: CASSGSGRKATGELFF
clone size: .
D gene: TRBD2
V gene: TRBV5-6
J gene: TRBJ2-2

CDR3 DNA: TGTGCCAGCAGTTACTCGAACTCTGCAACTAATGAAAAACTGTTTTTT
CDR3 protein: CASSYSNSATNEKLFF
clone size: .
D gene: .
V gene: TRBV6-5
J gene: TRBJ1-4

CDR3 DNA: TGTGCCAGTAGTCGTCCCCGCCTGACTAGGGACACCGGGGAGCTGTTTTTT
CDR3 protein: CASSRPRLTRDTGELFF
clone size: .
D gene: .
V gene: TRBV19
J gene: TRBJ2-2

CDR3 DNA: TGTGCCACCAGTGATTTCCTAGCGGGAGTTAATGAGCAGTTCTTC
CDR3 protein: CATSDFLAGVNEQFF
clone size: few
D gene: TRBD2
V gene: TRBV24-1
J gene: TRBJ2-1

CDR3 DNA: TGTGCCACCACCGGGACAGGGAATGAAAAACTGTTTTTT
CDR3 protein: CATTGTGNEKLFF
clone size: many
D gene: TRBD1
V gene: TRBV28
J gene: TRBJ1-4

CDR3 DNA: TGTGCCAGCAGTATTGGACCGAACACCGGGGAGCTGTTTTTT
CDR3 protein: CASSIGPNTGELFF
clone size: many
D gene: .
V gene: TRBV28
J gene: TRBJ2-2

CDR3 DNA: TGTGCCAGCAGTTTATCTCCGGGACAGTACAATGAGCAGTTCTTC
CDR3 protein: CASSLSPGQYNEQFF
clone size: many
D gene: TRBD1
V gene: TRBV27
J gene: TRBJ2-1

CDR3 DNA: TGTGCCAGCAGGGACGTAGGGTTTGATGAAGCTTTCTTT
CDR3 protein: CASRDVGFDEAFF
clone size: many
D gene: .
V gene: TRBV7-9
J gene: TRBJ1-1

CDR3 DNA: TGTGCCACCACGGGAAACGTGGGAAGCTCCTACGAGCAGTACTTC
CDR3 protein: CATTGNVGSSYEQYF
clone size: many
D gene: .
V gene: TRBV28
J gene: TRBJ2-7

CDR3 DNA: TGCAGCGTCAGGGACTCCTGGGCAACTGAAGCTTTCTTT
CDR3 protein: CSVRDSWATEAFF
clone size: many
D gene: .
V gene: TRBV29-1
J gene: TRBJ1-1

CDR3 DNA: TGCGCCAGCAGCTTGGCCCCGAACACTGAAGCTTTCTTT
CDR3 protein: CASSLAPNTEAFF
clone size: many
D gene: .
V gene: TRBV5-1
J gene: TRBJ1-1

CDR3 DNA: TGTGCCAGCAGTTCCTCGACAGGGGATATTAGCTACACCTTC
CDR3 protein: CASSSSTGDISYTF
clone size: many
D gene: TRBD1
V gene: TRBV12-3/TRBV12-4
J gene: TRBJ1-2

CDR3 DNA: TGTGCCAGCAGTTTGACCGGGACTAGTGTTTCGTTCTTC
CDR3 protein: CASSLTGTSVSFF
clone size: .
D gene: TRBD2
V gene: TRBV27
J gene: TRBJ2-1

CDR3 DNA: TGTGCCAGCAGTTTCCTCGGGGGCGAAAGGACCGGGGAGCTGTTTTTT
CDR3 protein: CASSFLGGERTGELFF
clone size: .
D gene: .
V gene: TRBV28
J gene: TRBJ2-2

CDR3 DNA: TGCAGTGCTAGAGGAACTACTAGCGGGAGCTACGAGCAGTACTTC
CDR3 protein: CSARGTTSGSYEQYF
clone size: .
D gene: TRBD2
V gene: TRBV20-1
J gene: TRBJ2-7

CDR3 DNA: TGTGCCAGCACTTCAGGGACTGAAGCTTTCTTT
CDR3 protein: CASTSGTEAFF
clone size: many
D gene: .
V gene: TRBV28
J gene: TRBJ1-1

CDR3 DNA: TGTGCCAGCAGCGATAGACGTACGGGGGGCTATGGCTACACCTTC
CDR3 protein: CASSDRRTGGYGYTF
clone size: many
D gene: .
V gene: TRBV11-2
J gene: TRBJ1-2

CDR3 DNA: TGCAGTGCTAGGAGTGCACTAGCGGGACAAGAGACCCAGTACTTC
CDR3 protein: CSARSALAGQETQYF
clone size: many
D gene: TRBD2
V gene: TRBV20-1
J gene: TRBJ2-5

CDR3 DNA: TGTGCCAGCAAACCCCTAGCGGGAGTCAGCGATGAGCAGTTCTTC
CDR3 protein: CASKPLAGVSDEQFF
clone size: .
D gene: TRBD2
V gene: TRBV27
J gene: TRBJ2-1

CDR3 DNA: TGTGCCAGCAGCCCCGGGACTAGTCGGAAAAACATTCAGTACTTC
CDR3 protein: CASSPGTSRKNIQYF
clone size: .
D gene: TRBD2
V gene: TRBV5-4
J gene: TRBJ2-4

CDR3 DNA: TGCAGTGCTACGAGAAGGGTTAACTACAATGAGCAGTTCTTC
CDR3 protein: CSATRRVNYNEQFF
clone size: .
D gene: .
V gene: TRBV20-1
J gene: TRBJ2-1

CDR3 DNA: TGCGCCAGCAGCCCGGGGACTAGCGGGAGTAGACAGCCCCAGCATTTT
CDR3 protein: CASSPGTSGSRQPQHF
clone size: many
D gene: .
V gene: TRBV5-1
J gene: TRBJ1-5

CDR3 DNA: TGTGCCAGCAGCTTAGTACGGGGCCTGAACACTGAAGCTTTCTTT
CDR3 protein: CASSLVRGLNTEAFF
clone size: many
D gene: .
V gene: TRBV7-9
J gene: TRBJ1-1

CDR3 DNA: TGTGCCAGCGGGGCGAGTCCGGATAGCACAGATACGCAGTATTTT
CDR3 protein: CASGASPDSTDTQYF
clone size: many
D gene: .
V gene: TRBV11-1
J gene: TRBJ2-3

CDR3 DNA: TGTGCCAGTAGTATAAACGTCGACAGATACACAGATACGCAGTATTTT
CDR3 protein: CASSINVDRYTDTQYF
clone size: few
D gene: .
V gene: TRBV19
J gene: TRBJ2-3

CDR3 DNA: TGCGCCAGCAGCCAAAAACAGGGGGCGCATGAGACCCAGTACTTC
CDR3 protein: CASSQKQGAHETQYF
clone size: few
D gene: TRBD1
V gene: TRBV11-1
J gene: TRBJ2-5

CDR3 DNA: TGTGCCAGCAGCCTACAGGGACGTCCGGCCAAAAACATTCAGTACTTC
CDR3 protein: CASSLQGRPAKNIQYF
clone size: many
D gene: .
V gene: TRBV11-3
J gene: TRBJ2-4

CDR3 DNA: TGCAGTGCTAGAGAGACAGGGTTCACAGATACGCAGTATTTT
CDR3 protein: CSARETGFTDTQYF
clone size: .
D gene: TRBD1
V gene: TRBV20-1
J gene: TRBJ2-3

CDR3 DNA: TGCGCCAGCAGCCAAGGAGGGACAGGACTCAGGAGCACTGAAGCTTTCTTT
CDR3 protein: CASSQGGTGLRSTEAFF
clone size: many
D gene: TRBD1
V gene: TRBV4-1
J gene: TRBJ1-1

CDR3 DNA: TGTGCATCAGGCCCCCCGGGCTACGAGCAGTACTTC
CDR3 protein: CASGPPGYEQYF
clone size: many
D gene: .
V gene: TRBV28
J gene: TRBJ2-7

CDR3 DNA: TGCGCCAGCACTCCTAGGACAGGGAACACTGAAGCTTTCTTT
CDR3 protein: CASTPRTGNTEAFF
clone size: .
D gene: TRBD1
V gene: TRBV5-1
J gene: TRBJ1-1

CDR3 DNA: TGTGCCAGCATTGCCGGGACTAGCGACTACAATGAGCAGTTCTTC
CDR3 protein: CASIAGTSDYNEQFF
clone size: many
D gene: TRBD2
V gene: TRBV2
J gene: TRBJ2-1

CDR3 DNA: TGCGCCAGCAGCTTGGAGGCGGTGGGTTCGATGGATCAGCCCCAGCATTTT
CDR3 protein: CASSLEAVGSMDQPQHF
clone size: few
D gene: .
V gene: TRBV5-1
J gene: TRBJ1-5

CDR3 DNA: TGCAGTGCTAGGCGAGCGGGAGCTGCGGATGAGCAGTTCTTC
CDR3 protein: CSARRAGAADEQFF
clone size: many
D gene: TRBD2
V gene: TRBV20-1
J gene: TRBJ2-1

CDR3 DNA: TGTGCCAGCAGTTTACCCTACATAGGGAACACTGAAGCTTTCTTT
CDR3 protein: CASSLPYIGNTEAFF
clone size: many
D gene: .
V gene: TRBV28
J gene: TRBJ1-1

CDR3 DNA: TGTGCCAGCAGTGTAACCCTCGGGGGGGACCGTGGTTTCAGTGAGCAGTTCTTC
CDR3 protein: CASSVTLGGDRGFSEQFF
clone size: .
D gene: TRBD2
V gene: TRBV9
J gene: TRBJ2-1

CDR3 DNA: TGTGCCAGCAGCCCGGACTATCGAGGCGTTTACAATGAGCAGTTCTTC
CDR3 protein: CASSPDYRGVYNEQFF
clone size: many
D gene: .
V gene: TRBV7-2
J gene: TRBJ2-1

CDR3 DNA: TGTGCCAGCAGTGAACCCGGGACTAGCGGGAGGAGCACAGATACGCAGTATTTT
CDR3 protein: CASSEPGTSGRSTDTQYF
clone size: many
D gene: TRBD2
V gene: TRBV2
J gene: TRBJ2-3